Listed below are T cell receptor beta chains from one sample, sequenced in a study of cytomegalovirus exposure and HLA in healthy donors. The assay was immunoSEQ multiplex PCR, and TCRdb's table has in-frame clones only and misses some. The table gives about 77,000 clones; the top ten clones make up approximately 14% of it. The sequencing sample was made of PBMCs. The receptors were sampled from a man over 45 in good health and CMV-seropositive. Both conserved end residues are part of each CDR3. The order of the fields is V gene, J gene, D gene, CDR3 DNA, CDR3 protein. A D gene is named only where the DNA matches it firmly.

>TRBV4-2|TRBJ2-4|.
TGTGCCAGCAGCCAAGATCCCGAGGAGGGGAACATTCAGTACTTC
CASSQDPEEGNIQYF
>TRBV5-8|TRBJ1-2|.
TGTGCCAGCAGCGTCTACAGGGCTAACTATGGCTACACCTTC
CASSVYRANYGYTF
>TRBV6-5|TRBJ2-2|.
TGTGCCAGCAGTCGAGGAGGATGGAGGGACGGGGAGCTGTTTTTT
CASSRGGWRDGELFF
>TRBV7-6|TRBJ2-6|TRBD2
TGTGCCAGCAGCTTAATGGGCGGGGGAATCTCTGGGGCCAACGTCCTGACTTTC
CASSLMGGGISGANVLTF
>TRBV6-1|TRBJ1-3|.
TGTGCCAGCAGTGAGCGATACTCTGGAAACACCATATATTTT
CASSERYSGNTIYF
>TRBV30|TRBJ1-1|.
TGTGCCTGGAGTGTAAAAGCCGGGTATGGCACTGAAGCTTTCTTT
CAWSVKAGYGTEAFF
>TRBV5-1|TRBJ2-7|TRBD1
TGCGCCAGCAGCTTACCTCCGGGACAGAAGTACGAGCAGTACTTC
CASSLPPGQKYEQYF
>TRBV6-6|TRBJ2-1|.
TGTGCCAGCACCCTAGACAGTTACAATGAGCAGTTCTTC
CASTLDSYNEQFF
>TRBV6-1|TRBJ1-1|TRBD1
TGTGCCAGCAGTGAATGGGACAGGGAGGGAGCTTTCTTT
CASSEWDREGAFF
>TRBV2|TRBJ2-1|.
TGTGCCAGCAGTAAGACATACAATGAGCAGTTCTTC
CASSKTYNEQFF
>TRBV18|TRBJ2-1|TRBD2
TGTGCCAGCGCACCCATAGCGGGAGGGCTCGGTAATGAGCAGTTCTTC
CASAPIAGGLGNEQFF
>TRBV5-5|TRBJ1-2|.
TGTGCCAGCAGCTTTGACATGAACTATGGCTACACCTTC
CASSFDMNYGYTF
>TRBV11-2|TRBJ1-6|.
TGTGCCAGCCGAGGGATTTCATTTTCACCCCTCCACTTT
CASRGISFSPLHF
>TRBV10-2|TRBJ2-1|.
TGCGCCAGCAGTGAGTCGACTCGGAATGAGCAGTTCTTC
CASSESTRNEQFF
>TRBV7-9|TRBJ2-1|TRBD2
TGTGCCAGCAGCCCAGGGGTCGGGACTAGCGGGAGCTATGAGCAGTTCTTC
CASSPGVGTSGSYEQFF
>TRBV18|TRBJ2-7|TRBD1
TGTGCCAGCTCACCACGGGACAGGGCGCCCGACGAGCAGTACTTC
CASSPRDRAPDEQYF
>TRBV6-6|TRBJ2-1|TRBD1
TGTGCCAGCAGACCGGGACAGGCCTACAATGAGCAGTTCTTC
CASRPGQAYNEQFF
>TRBV29-1|TRBJ2-7|TRBD1
TGCAGCGCAATCGACAGGGTAGGGTACGAGCAGTACTTC
CSAIDRVGYEQYF
>TRBV11-2|TRBJ1-1|.
TGTGCCAGCAGCTTTGGGGCAGGGTCTGTCACTGAAGCTTTCTTT
CASSFGAGSVTEAFF
>TRBV4-1|TRBJ2-7|TRBD1
TGCGCCAGCAGCCAACTCCTAGGGGGACAGAGCTACGAGCAGTACTTC
CASSQLLGGQSYEQYF
>TRBV11-2|TRBJ2-5|.
TGTGCCAGCAGCGCAGGGGCCCAAGAGACCCAGTACTTC
CASSAGAQETQYF
>TRBV6-5|TRBJ1-3|.
TGTGCCAGCAGTTACGGGGGGTCTGGAAACACCATATATTTT
CASSYGGSGNTIYF
>TRBV7-6|TRBJ2-3|TRBD1
TGTGCCAGCAGCTCCCGGGACAGGGGGTGGAGTGCAGATACGCAGTATTTT
CASSSRDRGWSADTQYF
>TRBV5-6|TRBJ1-1|TRBD1
TGTGCCAGCAGCTCTGGACAGGTCGGTAAAGCTTTCTTT
CASSSGQVGKAFF
>TRBV28|TRBJ1-2|.
TGTGCCAGCAGTTTGAGTGCGGGTCTCCGCGCAGACTATGGCTACACCTTC
CASSLSAGLRADYGYTF
>TRBV9|TRBJ2-3|.
TGTGCCAGCAGCGCGCCCCCTACCGGGACTAGCACAGATACGCAGTATTTT
CASSAPPTGTSTDTQYF
>TRBV13|TRBJ2-3|.
TGTGCCAGCAGCTTAGGCGGTAGCACAGATACGCAGTATTTT
CASSLGGSTDTQYF
>TRBV6-5|TRBJ1-5|.
TGTGCCAGCAGTTACCTAGGACAGCCCCAGCATTTT
CASSYLGQPQHF
>TRBV9|TRBJ2-3|TRBD2
TGTGCCAGCAGCGTAGCTTGGCGGGGGGGCCGGGACACAGATACGCAGTATTTT
CASSVAWRGGRDTDTQYF
>TRBV5-4|TRBJ2-5|.
TGTGCCAGCAGCTTGATGAGGGAAGAGACCCAGTACTTC
CASSLMREETQYF
>TRBV11-2|TRBJ2-2|TRBD1
TGTGCCAGCAGCCCCCGGGACAGGGCGAACACCGGGGAGCTGTTTTTT
CASSPRDRANTGELFF
>TRBV11-2|TRBJ1-3|.
TGTGCCAGCAGCTTACTTACAGTGACCCTCGGAAACACCATATATTTT
CASSLLTVTLGNTIYF
>TRBV6-5|TRBJ2-2|TRBD2
TGTGCCAGCAGTTACTCCGCGGGGGGTGGAGAGCTGTTTTTT
CASSYSAGGGELFF
>TRBV18|TRBJ1-4|.
TGTGCCAGCTCACCCAGGGGAACTAATGAAAAACTGTTTTTT
CASSPRGTNEKLFF
>TRBV1|TRBJ1-4|.
TGCACCAGCCAAAGGGACAGGGCTGAAAAACTGTTTTTT
CTSQRDRAEKLFF
>TRBV7-9|TRBJ1-1|.
TGTGCCAGCAATCCCCCAGGGCTAGAAGCTTTCTTT
CASNPPGLEAFF
>TRBV12-5|TRBJ1-1|.
TGTGCTAGTGGTTTGGGTAGCTATGAAGCTTTCTTT
CASGLGSYEAFF
>TRBV7-8|TRBJ1-4|TRBD1
TGTGCCAGCAGGGATCCGGGACAGGGGGAAGAAAAACTGTTTTTT
CASRDPGQGEEKLFF
>TRBV18|TRBJ1-2|.
TGTGCCAGCTCACCAGAAGGGGGGGCGTATGGCTACACCTTC
CASSPEGGAYGYTF
>TRBV5-1|TRBJ2-1|TRBD1
TGCGCCAGCAGCGCATCGGACAGGGTCGGAAACAATGAGCAGTTCTTC
CASSASDRVGNNEQFF
>TRBV10-3|TRBJ2-7|TRBD2
TGTGCCATCGGGACTAGCGGGAGGGATTTTTCCTACGAGCAGTACTTC
CAIGTSGRDFSYEQYF